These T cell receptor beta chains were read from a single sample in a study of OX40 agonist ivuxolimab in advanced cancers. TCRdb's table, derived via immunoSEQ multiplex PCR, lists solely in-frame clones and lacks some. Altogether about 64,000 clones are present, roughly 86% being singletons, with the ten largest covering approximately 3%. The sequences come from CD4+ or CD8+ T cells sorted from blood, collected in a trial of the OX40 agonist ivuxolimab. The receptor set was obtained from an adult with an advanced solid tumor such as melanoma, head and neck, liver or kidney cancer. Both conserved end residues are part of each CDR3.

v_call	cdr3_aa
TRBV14	CASSPQTYGNEQYF
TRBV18	CASSPWAPGANVLTF
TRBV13	CASSLGLKLAGVEQYF
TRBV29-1	CSVEFASRRTGELFF
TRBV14	CASSQGTGGQETQYF
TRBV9	CASSVGGLAGGETQYF
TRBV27	CASSSADRQETQYF
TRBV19	CASSLGARRDGYTF
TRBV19	CASIDDRGHGGNQPQHF
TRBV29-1	CSVTSGQGADTQYF
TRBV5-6	CASSFSGSGETQYF
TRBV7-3	CASSLRHAGGGKFGPQHF
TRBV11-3	CASSLRTAFLTGELFF
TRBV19	CASSAAETQYF
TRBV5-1	CASRDGTPGATQYF
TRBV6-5	CASSYSGGEKLFF